These T cell receptor beta chains were read from a single sample in a study of CD8+ T cells in alopecia areata. Sequenced by immunoSEQ multiplex PCR; TCRdb stores in-frame clones only, minus some. The repertoire holds more than 100,000 clones, with just over 85% as singletons. Sequenced here: CD8+ T cells sorted from blood, sampled between weeks 30 and 35, from a patient treated with tofacitinib. These receptors were obtained from a human donor with alopecia areata. Each CDR3 is given with its conserved first and last residue. D genes are given only for firm matches. Size tells how often a clone was seen (once, few, many) or the class of an expanded clone, and some rows leave it out.

d_call	j_call	clone_size	v_call	cdr3_nt	cdr3_aa
NA	TRBJ1-1	once	TRBV27	TGTGCCAGCAGTGCTGGGGTGAACACTGAAGCTTTCTTT	CASSAGVNTEAFF
TRBD1	TRBJ2-2	few	TRBV19	TGTGCCAGTAGTATAGGGACAGGGCCTACCGGGGAGCTGTTTTTT	CASSIGTGPTGELFF
NA	TRBJ2-4	few	TRBV13	TGTGCCAGCAGCTTAGAGGGGGACGGCGAAAACATTCAGTACTTC	CASSLEGDGENIQYF
TRBD2	TRBJ2-3	NA	TRBV5-1	TGCGCCAGCAGCTTGGGACTAGCGAGCACAGATACGCAGTATTTT	CASSLGLASTDTQYF
NA	TRBJ2-7	NA	TRBV7-3	TGTGCCAGCAGCTTACACTCGGGGGATTCCTACGAGCAGTACTTC	CASSLHSGDSYEQYF
NA	TRBJ2-2	NA	TRBV10-2	TGCGCCATTACGGACGGGAACACCGGGGAGCTGTTTTTT	CAITDGNTGELFF
NA	TRBJ2-7	once	TRBV5-6	TGTGCCAGCAGCTTGGGACCGGGAATCTACGAGCAGTACTTC	CASSLGPGIYEQYF
TRBD1	TRBJ2-7	NA	TRBV11-2	TGTGCCAGCAGCCACCCACGGACAGGGAGGTACGAGCAGTACTTC	CASSHPRTGRYEQYF
NA	TRBJ2-5	NA	TRBV5-6	TGTGCCAGCAGCCCGGGGGAGACCCAGTACTTC	CASSPGETQYF
NA	TRBJ2-1	NA	TRBV5-1	TGCGCCAGCAGCCTCACGACGGGGAATGAGCAGTTCTTC	CASSLTTGNEQFF
TRBD2	TRBJ2-7	NA	TRBV5-1	TGCGCCAGCAGCTTTAGCGGGAGGGCCATGGACGAGCAGTACTTC	CASSFSGRAMDEQYF
NA	TRBJ1-4	few	TRBV7-6	TGTGCCAGCAGCTTAGGAGACTTTGGGCCTAATGAAAAACTGTTTTTT	CASSLGDFGPNEKLFF
NA	TRBJ2-7	NA	TRBV6-1	TGTGCCAGCAGTGAAGAGGCCTTCGGGAGCGAGCAGTACTTC	CASSEEAFGSEQYF
NA	TRBJ2-3	NA	TRBV27	TGTGCCAGCAGTTTAGGGATACCGGGCAGCACAGATACGCAGTATTTT	CASSLGIPGSTDTQYF
NA	TRBJ2-4	NA	TRBV23-1	TGCGCCACCAACCCCGGGCGGTTTCAGTACTTC	CATNPGRFQYF
NA	TRBJ2-1	NA	TRBV12-5	TGTGCTAGTGGTTTGGTAACCCGAGGAAATGAGCAGTTCTTC	CASGLVTRGNEQFF
TRBD1	TRBJ2-1	NA	TRBV9	TGTGCCAGCAAAGGGACAGGGTTCTACAATGAGCAGTTCTTC	CASKGTGFYNEQFF
NA	TRBJ1-1	NA	TRBV28	TGTGCCAGCATTCCTTTGGGTTTTTTTGGTGAAGCTTTCTTT	CASIPLGFFGEAFF
TRBD1	TRBJ1-2	NA	TRBV7-6	TGTGCCAGCAGCTTAACAGGGGCGGACTATGGCTACACCTTC	CASSLTGADYGYTF
NA	TRBJ1-5	NA	TRBV5-6	TGTGCCAGCAGCTTAGAGAGGGTCGGCAATCAGCCCCAGCATTTT	CASSLERVGNQPQHF
NA	TRBJ2-3	NA	TRBV6-5	TGTGCCAGCAGTTACTTAAGCGGCGGCACAGATACGCAGTATTTT	CASSYLSGGTDTQYF
NA	TRBJ2-3	NA	TRBV6-5	TGTGCCAGCAGTACGGGGGCTAACACAGATACGCAGTATTTT	CASSTGANTDTQYF
NA	TRBJ1-5	NA	TRBV15	TGTGCCACCAGCGATGGGGCCAATCAGCCCCAGCATTTT	CATSDGANQPQHF